A selection of T cell receptor beta chains follows, all from one sample in a study of cytomegalovirus exposure and HLA in healthy donors. The data were produced by immunoSEQ multiplex PCR, yet TCRdb's version contains in-frame clones alone and is incomplete. The sample includes under 40,000 clones. Sample: PBMCs. These receptors were collected from a female donor in good health and CMV-seronegative. The CDR3 runs from the conserved cysteine through the conserved F or W. D genes are given only for firm matches.

TRBV27,-,TRBJ2-7,TGTGCCAGCAGTTCGTGGACGGGATTCTACGAGCAGTACTTC,CASSSWTGFYEQYF
TRBV6-5,-,TRBJ1-3,TGTGCCAGCGGGCAGGGGCCGCCCGGAAACACCATATATTTT,CASGQGPPGNTIYF
TRBV11-2,TRBD1,TRBJ1-1,TGTGCCAGCAACAACAGGGGAGGTTTTGCTGAAGCTTTCTTT,CASNNRGGFAEAFF
TRBV19,-,TRBJ2-7,TGTGCCAGCTCGCCTTCGGGGGGCTTCGGCTACGAGCAGTACTTC,CASSPSGGFGYEQYF
TRBV6-4,-,TRBJ1-1,TGTGCCAGCAGTGAAGGAGTATCTACTGAAGCTTTCTTT,CASSEGVSTEAFF
TRBV18,-,TRBJ1-4,TGTGCCAGCTCACCACGACTGGGTAATAATGAAAAACTGTTTTTT,CASSPRLGNNEKLFF
TRBV6-1,-,TRBJ1-3,TGTGCCAGCAGCTCCGATCCGAGCTCTGGAAACACCATATATTTT,CASSSDPSSGNTIYF
TRBV5-4,-,TRBJ1-1,TGTGCCAGCAGCTCCCCCCTCGGCGGGGGTTTGAACACTGAAGCTTTCTTT,CASSSPLGGGLNTEAFF
TRBV29-1,TRBD1,TRBJ2-7,TGCAGCGTTGGTCGGGACAGGGGTACATACGAGCAGTACTTC,CSVGRDRGTYEQYF
TRBV29-1,TRBD2,TRBJ2-1,TGCAGCGTTGAGGCGGGGGGGGCGGACAATGAGCAGTTCTTC,CSVEAGGADNEQFF
TRBV11-3,-,TRBJ2-7,TGTGCCAGCAGCCAGGACAGTGTAAACGAGCAGTACTTC,CASSQDSVNEQYF
TRBV18,-,TRBJ1-1,TGTGCCAGCTCACCACGGGGGCTGGGGACTGAAGCTTTCTTT,CASSPRGLGTEAFF
TRBV10-1,TRBD1,TRBJ1-3,TGCGCCAGCAGTCCCGGACAGGGGTTTGGAAACACCATATATTTT,CASSPGQGFGNTIYF
TRBV27,TRBD1,TRBJ1-1,TGTGCCAGCAGTTCCCGGGACAGACCTGAAGCTTTCTTT,CASSSRDRPEAFF
TRBV5-6,TRBD1,TRBJ1-1,TGTGCCAGCAGCTTGGTTGGGACAGCGAACACTGAAGCTTTCTTT,CASSLVGTANTEAFF
TRBV5-1,-,TRBJ2-7,TGCGCCAGCAGCTTGTCTCCGGTAGAGGGTTACGAGCAGTACTTC,CASSLSPVEGYEQYF
TRBV7-9,TRBD1,TRBJ1-4,TGTGCCAGCAGACCTGACAGGGCGAGGGAAAAACTGTTTTTT,CASRPDRAREKLFF
TRBV12-5,-,TRBJ1-6,TGTGCTAGTGGTTTGGTCGTGTCAGGAAATTCACCCCTCCACTTT,CASGLVVSGNSPLHF
TRBV27,-,TRBJ2-5,TGTGCCAGCAGTTTGACGTGGCGGGAGACCCAGTACTTC,CASSLTWRETQYF
TRBV6-1,TRBD1,TRBJ2-5,TGTGCCAGCAGTGAGAGGGGGCTAGGCCAAGAGACCCAGTACTTC,CASSERGLGQETQYF
TRBV27,-,TRBJ2-7,TGTGCCAGCAGCCCCGGGAAAGGGTATGTCTACGAGCAGTACTTC,CASSPGKGYVYEQYF
TRBV2,-,TRBJ1-5,TGTGCCAGCAGCGGCATCTCCGGGACTATGGGTTCTGGTCAGCCCCAGCATTTT,CASSGISGTMGSGQPQHF
TRBV29-1,TRBD2,TRBJ2-1,TGCAGCGTATCCGCCGGGGGCGCAGCGGGGGGCCCTAATGAGCAGTTCTTC,CSVSAGGAAGGPNEQFF
TRBV2,-,TRBJ1-1,TGTGCCAGCAGTGATTCTGTCGAGGATCTCAAGAACACTGAAGCTTTCTTT,CASSDSVEDLKNTEAFF
TRBV6-5,-,TRBJ1-3,TGTGCCAGCAGGAGGGGAGGAGATGGAAACACCATATATTTT,CASRRGGDGNTIYF
TRBV6-5,TRBD2,TRBJ2-7,TGTGCCAGCAGGACCGGGGGGGACTACGAGCAGTACTTC,CASRTGGDYEQYF
TRBV7-2,-,TRBJ1-5,TGTGCCAGCAGCCCCAGGGAAGTTGGCAATCAGCCCCAGCATTTT,CASSPREVGNQPQHF
TRBV9,TRBD1,TRBJ2-2,TGTGCCAGCAGCGCCGACAGGGGAAGAACCGGGGAGCTGTTTTTT,CASSADRGRTGELFF
TRBV19,-,TRBJ1-5,TGTGCCAGTAGTATAGCCACAGGGAGAGGTAGCAATCAGCCCCAGCATTTT,CASSIATGRGSNQPQHF
TRBV11-3,TRBD2,TRBJ2-3,TGTGCCAGCAGCACCGGGGGGGGGCTCGATACGCAGTATTTT,CASSTGGGLDTQYF
TRBV19,-,TRBJ1-5,TGTGCCAGTAGTATCCGGCGACAGGTGAGCAATCAGCCCCAGCATTTT,CASSIRRQVSNQPQHF
TRBV5-4,-,TRBJ1-1,TGTGCCAGCAGCGTACAGAACACTGAAGCTTTCTTT,CASSVQNTEAFF
TRBV2,TRBD1,TRBJ2-7,TGTGCCAGCAGAGCACAGGACAGGGTCTGGAACGAGCAGTACTTC,CASRAQDRVWNEQYF
TRBV13,TRBD2,TRBJ2-4,TGTGCCAGCAGCCCTCGGGCTAGCGGGGGGGGGACCCTAGCCAAAAACATTCAGTACTTC,CASSPRASGGGTLAKNIQYF
TRBV10-3,-,TRBJ1-2,TGTGCCATCAGTGAGGGCAACTATGGCTACACCTTC,CAISEGNYGYTF
TRBV7-3,TRBD2,TRBJ2-3,TGTGCCAGCAGCCAACCCGGGACTAGCGGGGGGGCCGGAGATACGCAGTATTTT,CASSQPGTSGGAGDTQYF
TRBV6-1,-,TRBJ1-3,TGTGCCAGCAGTTCCCGACAGTTTGGAAACACCATATATTTT,CASSSRQFGNTIYF
TRBV29-1,TRBD2,TRBJ2-1,TGCAGCGTTGAGCTAGCGGGGGGGAGCTCCTACAATGAGCAGTTCTTC,CSVELAGGSSYNEQFF
TRBV27,TRBD1,TRBJ1-5,TGTGCCAGCAGGACCGGGACAGGGAGTAGTCAGCCCCAGCATTTT,CASRTGTGSSQPQHF
TRBV7-8,TRBD1,TRBJ1-2,TGTGCCAGCAGCCCGAGACAGGGATTGAATGGCTACACCTTC,CASSPRQGLNGYTF
TRBV29-1,TRBD1,TRBJ2-7,TGCAGCGCATTAAGACAGGGGAACGAGCAGTACTTC,CSALRQGNEQYF